The sequence of this TCR beta chain was determined in a study of T cell clonotyping in hematopoietic cell transplantation. Note on this clone: The antigen is undetermined.

Study results and limitations: No sorting was done, leaving CD4 and CD8 contributions mixed. Graft donor and pretransplant recipient Inverse Simpson Index values predicted broader posttransplant TCR diversity. After transplant, recipient diversity fell while pathologically expanded clonotypes grew through day 180.

TCRdb keeps only in-frame clones here, not all; method: immunoSEQ multiplex PCR. The sample gives fewer than 5,500 clones, roughly 88% of which show up once; roughly 20% is in the top ten. The material was peripheral blood mononuclear cells, obtained 180 days after allogeneic stem cell transplant. The clonotype comes from a male patient between 55 and 70 years old who had an allogeneic stem cell transplant from an unrelated donor, so T cells may come from the graft donor. Some clones in this sample may be carry-over from other donors' samples.

CDR3 in amino acids: CSATGVDGYTF. CDR3 coding DNA: TGCAGTGCTACAGGGGTGGATGGCTACACCTTC. The rearrangement links TRBV20-1 to TRBJ1-2, with D possibly matching TRBD1 (6 bases). The length of the CDR3 is 11 residues. The germline CDR1 and CDR2 sequences are DFQATT and SNEGSKA (reference sequence). V lost 4 bases and J lost 6, with 9 bases in between.